What follows is one TCR beta chain and its context. This sample was taken from a study of control samples from healthy donors and cancer patients. Repertoires were generated with immunoSEQ multiplex PCR, while TCRdb's copy carries only in-frame clones and drops some. The repertoire has more than 120,000 clones, approximately 92% of them found once; the top ten carry more than 3%. Germline V lookup: CDR1 MNHEY, CDR2 SVGAGI. Unmatched junction bases numbered 7, after V lost 7 bases and J lost 1 base. The CDR3 totals 15 residues. This chain uses TRBV6-5 with TRBJ1-1, with 9 positions matching TRBD1. This sequence originates from a man between 25 and 39 years old in good health. The sample was blood. The CDR3 sequence: CASKRGQGQNTEAFF. The CDR3 coding sequence is TGTGCCAGCAAGAGGGGACAGGGACAGAACACTGAAGCTTTCTTT.